The following is a T cell receptor beta chain sequence with its context. Its target is unknown. This CDR3 comprises 16 residues. In germline, CDR1 is SGHTA, CDR2 FQGNSA. The V and J ends lost 4 bases and 3 bases, in that order; junction bases with no gene match: 6. This record comes from a study of T cells in Graves' hyperthyroidism and ophthalmopathy. General study points: Ophthalmopathy got predicted by the model a median about six months before its onset.

TCR beta CDR3 region amplification was performed from RNA transcripts. Initially, a first-round RT-PCR of the TCR CDR3 employed the HTBI primer set. TCRdb analysed the multiplex PCR reads with MiXCR anew, one entry per CDR3 protein. This sample has fewer than 450,000 distinct CDR3 sequences, with approximately 17% found just once. Isolation of PBMCs was performed on 8.5 to 10 ml fresh peripheral blood. This chain links TRBV7-2 with TRBJ2-2; 9 nucleotides agree with TRBD1. The clonotype originates from a woman under 40 with Graves' hyperthyroidism that later progressed to Graves' ophthalmopathy. What was sequenced was blood. CDR3 DNA sequence: TGTGCCAGCAGCTACCCGGGACAGGGACACACCGGGGAGCTGTTTTTT. The encoded protein is CASSYPGQGHTGELFF.